This TCR beta chain is from a study of OX40 agonist ivuxolimab in advanced cancers. Notes on the study in general: Partial responders dosed at 0.1-3.0 mg/kg displayed clonal expansion ranking among the lowest.

Sequencing used immunoSEQ multiplex PCR; TCRdb keeps in-frame clones, though not all of them. The data contain more than 65,000 clones, around 89% of them singletons. This CDR3 has 15 residues. In germline, CDR1 is MNHNS, CDR2 SASEGT. The ends lost 6 bases at V and 3 bases at J; junction bases unmatched: 11. Note on this clone: Antigen: not known.

This chain connects TRBV6-1 to TRBJ2-7; 7 positions agree with TRBD1. Source: CD4+ or CD8+ T cells sorted from blood, taken in a trial of the OX40 agonist ivuxolimab. The receptor was isolated from an adult with an advanced solid tumor such as melanoma, head and neck, liver or kidney cancer. CDR3: CASSYKTGQHYEQYF. In DNA, the CDR3 is TGTGCCAGCAGCTATAAAACGGGACAGCACTACGAGCAGTACTTC.